This TCR beta chain was captured in a study of shared clonotypes between healthy human individuals. Across the study: Per donor, CD8 memory used one plate, CD8 naive used two, CD4 memory used three and CD4 naive used three.

Broader study findings: Incomplete sequencing of sorted subsets was indicated by rarefaction despite large depth.

As regards this clone: Antigen: not known.

Source study methods: Filtering differed since immunoSEQ provided only junctions, with no quality scores. TCRdb keeps only in-frame clones here, not all; method: immunoSEQ multiplex PCR. Clone size and V and J calls were adopted from that table, with D and trimming inferred from the DNA. The table has around 2,000,000 clones, approximately 95% seen once. This CDR3 comprises 15 residues. With 1 base removed from V and 0 bases from J, the gap between germline ends came to 10 bases. Germline V gene sequence: CDR1 MGHRA, CDR2 YSYEKL. Positive CCR7 selection of CD45RO-negative cells yielded the naive CD8 cells, and terminally differentiated effector memory CD45RA+ cells were excluded.

The clonotype originates from a man aged 18 to 29 in good health. The rearrangement links TRBV4-1 to TRBJ2-7; D may be TRBD1 (5 bases). Source material: naive CD8+ T cells sorted from blood. Written as DNA, the CDR3 is TGCGCCAGCAGCCAAGTTGGACACAACTCCTACGAGCAGTACTTC. Its translation is CASSQVGHNSYEQYF.